The clone carrying this T cell receptor (beta chain) is deemed medium-sized (0.01 to 0.1%). Antigen: not known. V lost 7 bases to trimming and J lost 6 bases, with 18 bases between them. CDR1 is MNHEY, CDR2 SVGEGT, per germline. This CDR3 spans 15 amino acids. These data originate in a study of metastatic and nonmetastatic thyroid tumors. Looking at the study overall: Peripheral blood and tumor or nodule samples from malignant and benign thyroid patients were compared.

Per the authors' pipeline: For papillary thyroid cancer, a distant-metastasis classifier was constructed from CDR3 differences observed across clinicopathological groups. TCRdb re-called clones via MiXCR from the PCR reads. TCRdb, not the original authors, processed these V and J calls. The profile covers more than 10,000 clones, with around a third appearing a single time and roughly 14% taken by the ten largest. All patients were treatment-naive before thyroid surgery. Study-level results: It was reported that TCR beta diversity was significantly higher in malignant thyroid tumors than benign nodules, in blood and tumor.

What was sequenced was tumor tissue. The sequence was collected from a male donor with papillary thyroid cancer or a benign thyroid nodule (not recorded which). Some clones in this sample may be carry-over from other donors' samples. The gene calls are TRBV6-2 or TRBV6-3 and TRBJ2-2; a possible D gene is TRBD2 (6 bases). CDR3 bases: TGTGCCAGCACAAACCCTGGGACTTTGGCCGGGGAGCTGTTTTTT. This sequence encodes CASTNPGTLAGELFF.